The 5 T cell receptor beta chains given below trace back to one sample, sequenced in a study of blood T cell repertoires in COVID-19. Profiled with immunoSEQ multiplex PCR; TCRdb holds only in-frame clones, not every one. The top ten hold about 10% of the sample, which has approximately 170,000 clones, 82% seen once. Source material: peripheral blood. The source of these receptors is a woman older than 75 with active or convalescent COVID-19.

The V call is TRBV7-3, the J call TRBJ2-7; tentatively, D is TRBD1 (6 bases). CDR3 length: 13 amino acids. V was clipped by 5 bases and J by 5 bases, with 13 bases between them. Germline lookup yields CDR1 SGHTA and CDR2 FQGTGA. The chain's CDR3 is CASSRTGLHEQYF. The CDR3 region has the DNA TGTGCCAGCAGCCGCACAGGGTTGCACGAGCAGTACTTC.

The genes are TRBV7-3 and TRBJ1-6; perhaps TRBD1 as D (5 bases). The CDR3 totals 13 residues. Germline V lookup: CDR1 SGHTA, CDR2 FQGTGA. V was shortened by 2 bases and J by 10 bases, with 9 bases between the two germline ends. For the CDR3, the DNA is TGTGCCAGCAGCTTACAGGGAGGATCACCCCTCCACTTT. Protein sequence: CASSLQGGSPLHF.

This clone came up once. The chain has TRBV19 and TRBJ2-3; tentative D call: TRBD2 (6 bases). The V end lost 7 bases, the J end lost 5 bases, and 19 bases lay between the germline ends. Germline V gives CDR1 LNHDA, CDR2 SQIVND (reference sequence). This CDR3 has 15 residues. In nucleotides, the CDR3 is TGTGCCAGTACCACCGGAGGGCCCCGGGTAGATACGCAGTATTTT. Translation gives CASTTGGPRVDTQYF.

The V gene is TRBV19, the J gene TRBJ1-1; the D gene is possibly TRBD1 (5 bases). Germline CDR1 is LNHDA and CDR2 is SQIVND (reference sequence). The germline V and J ends were trimmed by 7 bases and 5 bases, with 17 bases remaining between them. The CDR3 sequence is 14 residues long. CDR3 residues: CASTLTRGSTEAFF. CDR3 DNA: TGTGCCAGTACCTTAACAAGGGGAAGTACTGAAGCTTTCTTT.

The gene calls are TRBV29-1 and TRBJ1-2; 7 nucleotides align to TRBD1. Germline assignment: CDR1 SQVTM and CDR2 ANQGSEA. The ends lost 6 bases at V and 6 bases at J; junction bases unmatched: 7. The CDR3 length is 12 residues. The CDR3 DNA follows: TGCAGCGTGAGGGGGCAGGGAAATGGCTACACCTTC. Amino acids: CSVRGQGNGYTF.